This T cell receptor beta chain was observed in a study of shared clonotypes between healthy human individuals (dated by TCRdb to the early 2020s). Study-wide context: A few men and a couple of women, aged 18 to 49 years, made up the cohort. Per donor, three plates each were used for CD4 naive and CD4 memory, two for CD8 naive, and one for CD8 memory. To increase sequencing depth and limit assay-specific biases, different laboratories used diverse techniques to prepare libraries and sequence TCR repertoires. To estimate repertoire size and how much clonotypes are shared between individuals, the study performed deep sequencing of blood TCR repertoires from a few healthy adults. Between about 0.94 and 8.9 billion PBMCs per donor were obtained by leukapheresis. Beyond this particular receptor, the publication reports: Naive subsets generally had larger estimated clonotype richness than memory subsets did. Sharing across a few donors was observed for approximately 5% of naive CD4, over 3% of naive CD8, over 2% of memory CD4, and roughly 0.4% of memory CD8 clonotypes. Rarefaction of sorted-subset datasets indicated incomplete sequencing despite the large sequencing depth. Sampling was restricted to blood, and TCR repertoires in tissue are likely to differ from TCR repertoires in blood. The genetic and exposure-history diversity represented was limited by the small number of donors. Compared with non-shared clonotypes, clonotypes shared by all four sorted-subset donors had higher generation probabilities. Based on pairwise subsampling, the degree of clonotype sharing among donors was expected to be affected by sequencing depth.

The CDR3 goes from the cysteine to the phenylalanine over 15 residues. Kept here is only the CDR3 DNA, which spans 45 bases and is read in frame from base 1. Looking up the germline V gene yields CDR1 SNHLY and CDR2 FYNNEI. V gives up 6 bases and J gives up 9 bases, and the segment between their germline ends measures 18 bases. Donors were healthy HIV-negative adults with no recently reported acute infections or vaccinations. All donors were Caucasian adults living in Nashville, Tennessee, USA. CD4+ T cells were enriched through magnetic negative selection, after which naive cells were positively selected on CD45RA and the remaining negative fraction served as the memory subset. After blood collection by leukapheresis, PBMCs were isolated using Ficoll-Histopaque density gradient centrifugation and then cryopreserved in the vapor phase of liquid nitrogen. Purity and quantity of every magnetically sorted T cell population were checked by analytical flow cytometry. Genomic DNA was isolated from every sorted fraction and measured by UV absorbance on a Nanodrop 2000c.

As to this clone: Its antigen has not been determined. No base qualities exist here, and no much larger clone lies one base off it.

TCR CDR3 regions were amplified from genomic DNA by multiplex PCR using the deep immunoSEQ assay. For each cell subset, the extracted genomic DNA was distributed evenly across all wells of several immunoSEQ 96-well plates, and each plate served as one replicate. Each replicate PCR for sorted subsets received around 210 ng genomic DNA, equal to about 30,000 T cell genomes. Purified libraries were quantified with a Qubit 3.0 fluorometer, sized on a Bioanalyzer 2100, and re-quantified with the KAPA Library Quantification kit. Every immunoSEQ 96-well plate was sequenced on a separate single-read 150-cycle Illumina NextSeq 550 flow cell. From the authors' description of their analysis: Because the immunoSEQ output included only junctional sequences and no quality scores, the filtering could not be the same as the filtering used for full-length reads. To assign V/J genes and CDR3, sequences were annotated against IMGT germline references using PyIR, a Python wrapper for IgBLAST v1.9. Reads with weak V/J assignments (E-value above 1e-6), missing CDR3, stop codons, out-of-frame junctions, or ambiguous translated residues were removed. V3J clonotypes were defined as sequences sharing an identical inferred V gene, J gene, and CDR3 amino acid sequence. Percentage overlap between repertoires was calculated by dividing the number of shared unique clonotypes by the size of the smaller repertoire. Richness of each repertoire was evaluated using RTK rarefaction, the Chao1 estimator, and Recon v2.1 estimates of unobserved clonotypes. Generation probabilities were computed with OLGA for all TCRbeta clonotypes obtained by the gDNA method from several donors. The clones in this table, taken by TCRdb from immuneACCESS, are in-frame only. Not every clone is retained; where verified, under half of the shortfall comes from an unresolved V gene, and the cause of the rest is unknown. V, J and clone size reflect that table, while D and trimming were determined from the DNA. The sample table holds approximately 620,000 clones, of which approximately 97% were seen once. The ten biggest clones cover 0.055% to 0.07% of the sample.

The sample comprised naive CD4+ T cells sorted from blood. The sample's cell subset or site, from its label and the paper: CD45RA+ positively selected. This sequence originates from a woman younger than 45 in good health. Rearrangement joined TRBV2 to TRBJ1-6; the D gene lacks a confident call. The nucleotides are TGTGCCAGCAGCCCCGGTGAGGCGAGGGTTTCACCCCTCCACTTT. It codes for CASSPGEARVSPLHF.